The 30 T cell receptor beta chains reported below all come from one sample, sequenced in a study of OX40 agonist ivuxolimab in advanced cancers. Measured with immunoSEQ multiplex PCR; TCRdb has only the in-frame clones, and not every one. The table lists roughly 62,000 clones, roughly 85% of them singletons, with around 3.8% in the top ten. The material was CD4+ or CD8+ T cells sorted from blood, obtained in a trial of the OX40 agonist ivuxolimab. These receptors all stem from an adult with an advanced solid tumor such as melanoma, head and neck, liver or kidney cancer.

The rearrangement uses TRBV19 and TRBJ2-7; TRBD2 matches at 11 bases. Germline CDR1 reads LNHDA; CDR2 reads SQIVND (reference sequence). The CDR3 is made up of 17 amino acids. Unmatched junction bases numbered 13, after V lost 6 bases and J lost 3 bases. Written as DNA, the CDR3 is TGTGCCAGTAGGGCCCCCATTAGCGGGAGGGATCTCTACGAGCAGTACTTC. This sequence encodes CASRAPISGRDLYEQYF.

The genes are TRBV5-1 and TRBJ2-7, with 11 bases matching TRBD1. The CDR3 extends over 15 amino acids. The germline V gene has CDR1 SGHRS and CDR2 YFSETQ. After removal of 4 bases from V and 4 bases from J, the junction contained 7 bases not matched to a gene. The chain's CDR3 is CASSPRTGGVYEQYF. The CDR3 DNA follows: TGCGCCAGCAGCCCTCGGACAGGGGGCGTTTACGAGCAGTACTTC.

V usage is TRBV6-1 and J usage is TRBJ1-5, with TRBD1 matching over 8 bases. CDR1 and CDR2 from the germline V gene are MNHNS and SASEGT. The trim removed 4 bases at V and 1 base at J, leaving 3 bases unmatched. The CDR3 is made up of 15 amino acids. For the CDR3, the DNA is TGTGCCAGCAGTGCAGGGGGCGCGAGCAATCAGCCCCAGCATTTT. It is translated as CASSAGGASNQPQHF.

This clone has only one observation. This chain joins TRBV27 and TRBJ2-5, with D uncertain. Germline V gene data show CDR1 as MNHEY and CDR2 as SMNVEV (reference sequence). With 0 bases removed from V and 5 bases from J, the gap between germline ends came to 7 bases. The length of the CDR3 is 13 residues. The CDR3 here is CASSLSTVETQYF. The CDR3 DNA reads TGTGCCAGCAGTTTATCGACCGTGGAGACCCAGTACTTC.

The chain has TRBV27 and TRBJ1-5; TRBD1 is a possible D gene (6 bases). Trimming took 5 bases from V and 1 from J, leaving 18 bases between them. This CDR3 is 17 amino acids long. Looked up from germline, CDR1 is MNHEY and CDR2 is SMNVEV (reference sequence). The CDR3 protein is CASSPGRGRGSNQPQHF. CDR3 coding DNA: TGTGCCAGCAGTCCGGGGCGGGGCAGGGGAAGCAATCAGCCCCAGCATTTT.

J is TRBJ2-1 and V is TRBV14; 10 bases align to TRBD1. CDR3 length: 15 residues. Per germline, CDR1 SGHDN and CDR2 FVKESK. Trimming took 4 bases from V and 3 from J; bases not matched to a gene: 3. This CDR3 reads CASSRTGGGYNEQFF. CDR3 sequence (DNA): TGTGCCAGCAGCCGGACAGGGGGAGGCTACAATGAGCAGTTCTTC.

This chain uses TRBV5-4 with TRBJ1-1, with D perhaps TRBD1 (5 bases). The CDR3 runs 15 residues. CDR1 is SGHNT, CDR2 YYREEE, per germline (reference sequence). Between the trimmed V and J ends, which lost 1 base and 1 base, there was a span of 11 bases. The CDR3 DNA reads TGTGCCAGCAGCTTGTATAATCAGGGGAACACTGAAGCTTTCTTT. This encodes CASSLYNQGNTEAFF.

The CDR3 protein is CASSFRDGVHEQYF. CDR3 sequence (DNA): TGTGCCAGCAGCTTTAGGGATGGTGTCCACGAGCAGTACTTC. The chain is built from TRBV5-6 and TRBJ2-7; D ambiguous. The germline V gene encodes CDR1 SGHDT and CDR2 YYEEEE. V shed 2 bases and J shed 5 bases, with 14 bases lying between them. This CDR3 is 14 amino acids long. Supplemented by reference TRBV5-6 and TRBJ2-7, the full variable domain reads DAGVTQSPTHLIKTRGQQVTLRCSPKSGHDTVSWYQQALGQGPQFIFQYYEEEERQRGNFPDRFSGHQFPNYSSELNVNALLLGDSALYLCASSFRDGVHEQYFGPGTRLTVT.

This chain joins TRBV2 and TRBJ2-3, with D possibly being TRBD1 (6 bases). The CDR3 runs to 15 residues. Between the trimmed V and J ends, which lost 2 bases and 4 bases, there was a span of 13 bases. The germline V gene encodes CDR1 SNHLY and CDR2 FYNNEI. In nucleotides, the CDR3 is TGTGCCAGCAGTGAACAGGGGATTGTAGCAGATACGCAGTATTTT. It encodes CASSEQGIVADTQYF.

This clone showed up just once. The chain uses TRBV28 and TRBJ2-7, with 11 bases fitting TRBD2. V shed 1 base and J 6 bases; nucleotides not matched to a gene: 14. Per the germline V gene, CDR1 is MDHEN and CDR2 is SYDVKM. The CDR3 has 18 amino acids. CDR3: CASSLLAGTYLAGGEQYF. The CDR3 region has the DNA TGTGCCAGCAGTTTATTGGCAGGGACCTACCTAGCGGGAGGCGAGCAGTACTTC.

This clone appeared a single time. The chain couples TRBV5-8 to TRBJ2-7; no firm D call. Trimming shortened V by 4 bases and J by 1 base, and 9 bases separated the two germline ends. Germline values: CDR1 SGHTS, CDR2 YDEGEE. This CDR3 spans 13 amino acids. The chain's CDR3 is CASSPDISYEQYF. CDR3 DNA sequence: TGTGCCAGCAGCCCCGATATTTCCTACGAGCAGTACTTC.

The chain couples TRBV15 to TRBJ2-3; unclear D gene. With 1 base removed from V and 1 base from J, the gap between germline ends came to 21 bases. Germline loops: CDR1 LNHNV, CDR2 YYDKDF (reference sequence). The CDR3 runs to 19 residues. The CDR3 is CATSRGPPRLPRGTDTQYF. The CDR3 coding sequence is TGTGCCACCAGCAGAGGGCCCCCCCGTCTTCCGCGTGGCACAGATACGCAGTATTTT.

The chain combines TRBV5-4 with TRBJ1-2, with D possibly TRBD1 on 5 matching bases. CDR1 and CDR2 from the germline V gene are SGHNT and YYREEE (reference sequence). Between the trimmed V and J ends, which lost 0 bases and 4 bases, there was a span of 13 bases. The CDR3 is 15 amino acids. CDR3 sequence: CASSLEAGATYGYTF. The DNA for the CDR3 is TGTGCCAGCAGCTTGGAGGCTGGGGCTACCTATGGCTACACCTTC. The complete variable domain, with remaining parts taken from reference TRBV5-4 and TRBJ1-2, reads ETGVTQSPTHLIKTRGQQVTLRCSSQSGHNTVSWYQQALGQGPQFIFQYYREEENGRGNFPPRFSGLQFPNYSSELNVNALELDDSALYLCASSLEAGATYGYTFGSGTRLTVV.

This chain joins TRBV19 and TRBJ1-5, with D possibly matching TRBD1 (5 bases). The CDR3 runs 16 residues. The germline gives CDR1 LNHDA, CDR2 SQIVND (reference sequence). The V gene lost 7 bases and the J gene lost 0 bases, with 16 bases spanning the gap. CDR3 region: CASTAGIVLSNQPQHF. CDR3 nucleotides: TGTGCCAGTACAGCAGGGATAGTACTTAGCAATCAGCCCCAGCATTTT.

This chain links TRBV10-3 with TRBJ2-3, with TRBD1 identical over 12 bases. J was trimmed by 4 bases and V by 4 bases; bases with no gene match: 9. The CDR3 is made up of 17 amino acids. Germline CDR1 and CDR2: ENHRY and SYGVKD. The chain's CDR3 is CAISVNPGTGGADTQYF. CDR3 DNA: TGTGCCATCAGTGTTAACCCGGGGACAGGGGGCGCAGATACGCAGTATTTT.

The chain employs TRBV23-1 and TRBJ2-4, with D uncertain. TRBV23-1 is designated an ORF whose function remains uncertain. Trimming removed 3 bases at V and 0 bases at J, with 12 bases between. The CDR3 has 16 amino acids. The CDR3 nucleotides are TGCGCCAGCAGTCAGTCTTGGGTATCAGCCAAAAACATTCAGTACTTC. It encodes CASSQSWVSAKNIQYF.

The chain joins TRBV5-1 to TRBJ2-3, with a tentative D call TRBD1 (7 bases). Germline assignment: CDR1 SGHRS and CDR2 YFSETQ. The CDR3 has 16 amino acids. V lost 0 bases and J 1 base, leaving 12 bases between the germline ends. CDR3 sequence reads: CASSLDGRGGTDTQYF. The CDR3 DNA sequence: TGCGCCAGCAGCTTGGATGGCAGGGGGGGCACAGATACGCAGTATTTT.

CDR3 loop: CATSRADRGYEQYF. CDR3 coding DNA: TGTGCCACCAGCAGAGCGGACAGGGGGTACGAGCAGTACTTC. This chain connects TRBV15 to TRBJ2-5; 10 nucleotides agree with TRBD1. The J call may be faulty, since TRBJ2-7 better matches the DNA end. From germline, CDR1 is LNHNV and CDR2 YYDKDF (reference sequence). This CDR3 has 14 amino acids.

The chain combines TRBV19 with TRBJ2-3, with D perhaps TRBD2 (6 bases). V was clipped by 4 bases and J by 1 base, with 15 bases between them. The CDR3 has 16 residues. The germline V gene encodes CDR1 LNHDA and CDR2 SQIVND (reference sequence). In DNA, the CDR3 is TGTGCCAGTAGTACCGGCCTTGGCGGGGGCACAGATACGCAGTATTTT. Encoded protein: CASSTGLGGGTDTQYF.

The gene calls are TRBV6-1 and TRBJ1-2, with D maybe TRBD1 (5 bases). The CDR3 sequence is 16 residues long. Germline V gene data show CDR1 as MNHNS and CDR2 as SASEGT. V was trimmed by 0 bases and J by 0 bases, leaving 11 bases between them. CDR3 loop: CASSEAPPGANYGYTF. For the CDR3, the DNA is TGTGCCAGCAGTGAAGCGCCCCCGGGGGCTAACTATGGCTACACCTTC.

As regards this clone: The junction departs from germline at one end; a sequencing error may be responsible. The chain joins TRBV7-7 to TRBJ2-7, with TRBD1 matching 11 bases. Germline loops: CDR1 SSHAT, CDR2 FNYEAQ (reference sequence). The CDR3 runs 14 residues. In nucleotides, the CDR3 is TGTGCTAGCAGCTTAGCAGGACAGGGGGCTCAGCAGTACTTC. Encoded protein: CASSLAGQGAQQYF. Filled out from reference TRBV7-7 and TRBJ2-7, the complete variable domain reads GAGVSQSPRYKVTKRGQDVTLRCDPISSHATLYWYQQALGQGPEFLTYFNYEAQPDKSGLPSDRFSAERPEGSISTLTIQRTEQRDSAMYRCASSLAGQGAQQYFGPGTRLTVT.

The chain has TRBV27 and TRBJ2-7; D uncertain. The V end lost 2 bases, the J end lost 1 base, and 6 bases lay between the germline ends. Per the germline V gene, CDR1 is MNHEY and CDR2 is SMNVEV (reference sequence). The CDR3 sequence is 13 residues long. CDR3 residues: CASSLKQSYEQYF. CDR3 nucleotides: TGTGCCAGCAGTTTAAAGCAATCCTACGAGCAGTACTTC.

This sequence joins TRBV19 and TRBJ2-5; 9 bases are shared with TRBD2. V shed 5 bases and J 2 bases; nucleotides not matched to a gene: 9. CDR3 size: 16 residues. Germline values: CDR1 LNHDA, CDR2 SQIVND (reference sequence). The CDR3 here is CASSPLVSGGQETQYF. CDR3 DNA: TGTGCCAGTAGTCCCCTGGTTAGCGGGGGACAAGAGACCCAGTACTTC.

This clone has only one observation. The chain links TRBV5-4 to TRBJ2-1; TRBD2 might be the D (5 bases). The CDR3 is 15 amino acids. Trimming shortened V by 4 bases and J by 5 bases, and 16 bases separated the two germline ends. Germline V lookup: CDR1 SGHNT, CDR2 YYREEE (reference sequence). The CDR3 bases are TGTGCCAGCAGCCCCGGGGTCCCCGGGAACAATGAGCAGTTCTTC. Residues: CASSPGVPGNNEQFF.

The V and J genes are TRBV4-1 and TRBJ2-7, with TRBD1 matching over 10 bases. The length of the CDR3 is 16 residues. V dropped 1 base and J dropped 4; count of bases not matched to a gene: 7. CDR1 MGHRA and CDR2 YSYEKL come from the germline V gene. CDR3 amino acids: CASSQGNPGQGYEQYF. Here the CDR3 DNA reads TGCGCCAGCAGCCAAGGAAACCCGGGACAGGGGTACGAGCAGTACTTC.

The J gene is TRBJ2-7, the V gene TRBV7-3; 7 bases match TRBD1. Germline V gene data show CDR1 as SGHTA and CDR2 as FQGTGA. With 5 bases clipped from V and 3 bases from J, the junction kept 10 bases outside the gene matches. This CDR3 has 15 residues. The CDR3 protein is CASSPQTGFLYEQYF. The CDR3 DNA follows: TGTGCCAGCAGCCCACAGACAGGGTTCCTCTACGAGCAGTACTTC.

The chain links TRBV27 to TRBJ2-7; the D gene is possibly TRBD2 (5 bases). The CDR3 has 16 amino acids. Per the germline V gene, CDR1 is MNHEY and CDR2 is SMNVEV (reference sequence). The V gene lost 5 bases and the J gene lost 0 bases, with 17 bases spanning the gap. In DNA form, the CDR3 reads TGTGCCAGCAGTCAACGAGGGCCTATGTCCTCCTACGAGCAGTACTTC. It is translated as CASSQRGPMSSYEQYF.

This chain joins TRBV2 and TRBJ1-6; TRBD1 is a possible D gene (5 bases). V lost 2 bases, J lost 9 bases, and 17 bases lay in between. The germline gives CDR1 SNHLY, CDR2 FYNNEI. There are 16 residues in the CDR3. CDR3 residues: CASSEMGPSNSSPLHF. CDR3 sequence (DNA): TGTGCCAGCAGTGAAATGGGACCCAGCAATTCTTCACCCCTCCACTTT.

This clone was detected only a few times. The chain joins TRBV7-9 to TRBJ1-3, with no clear D. Trimming removed 0 bases at V and 4 bases at J, with 1 base between. CDR1 SEHNR and CDR2 FQNEAQ come from the germline V gene (reference sequence). The CDR3 is 12 amino acids. CDR3 residues: CASSLAGNTIYF. The CDR3 coding sequence is TGTGCCAGCAGCTTAGCGGGAAACACCATATATTTT.

This chain connects TRBV19 to TRBJ2-3; D unresolved. The V gene lost 10 bases and the J gene lost 0 bases, with 20 bases spanning the gap. The CDR3 sequence is 16 residues long. CDR1 and CDR2 from the germline V gene are LNHDA and SQIVND (reference sequence). CDR3 nucleotides: TGTGCCACCAGTACCCACCCGGGCGAAAGCACAGATACGCAGTATTTT. As protein: CATSTHPGESTDTQYF. Full variable domain (missing parts from reference TRBV19 and TRBJ2-3): DGGITQSPKYLFRKEGQNVTLSCEQNLNHDAMYWYRQDPGQGLRLIYYSQIVNDFQKGDIAEGYSVSREKKESFPLTVTSAQKNPTAFYLCATSTHPGESTDTQYFGPGTRLTVL.